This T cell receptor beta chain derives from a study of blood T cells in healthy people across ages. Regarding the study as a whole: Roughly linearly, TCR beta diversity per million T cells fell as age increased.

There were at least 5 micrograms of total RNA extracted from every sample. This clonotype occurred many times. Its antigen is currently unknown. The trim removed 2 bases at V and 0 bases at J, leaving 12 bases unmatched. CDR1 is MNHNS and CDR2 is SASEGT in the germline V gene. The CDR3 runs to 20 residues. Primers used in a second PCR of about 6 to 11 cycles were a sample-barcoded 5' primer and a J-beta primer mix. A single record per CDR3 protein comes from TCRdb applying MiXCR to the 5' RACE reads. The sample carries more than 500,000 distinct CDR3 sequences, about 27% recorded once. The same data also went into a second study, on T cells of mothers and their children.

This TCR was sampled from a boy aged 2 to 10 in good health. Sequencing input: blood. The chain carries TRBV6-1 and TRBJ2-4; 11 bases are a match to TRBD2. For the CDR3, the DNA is TGTGCCAGCAGTGAACGGGCTAGCGGGGGGCCCACTCTAGCCAAAAACATTCAGTACTTC. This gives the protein CASSERASGGPTLAKNIQYF.